Following are 25 T cell receptor beta chains from one sample sequenced in a study of blood T cells in healthy people across ages. Using a J-beta primer mix together with a sample-barcoded 5' primer, a second PCR was run for roughly 6 to 12 cycles. One entry per CDR3 protein results from TCRdb running MiXCR on the 5' RACE reads. The sample holds roughly 900,000 distinct CDR3 sequences, 29% seen once. The sequenced sample was blood. The source is a woman over 75 in good health.

Comments on this clonotype: One base away lies a much larger clone, so this may be a sequencing read error. The chain combines TRBV12-3 or TRBV12-4 with TRBJ2-5; D call uncertain. The CDR3 has 15 amino acids. DNA for the CDR3: TGTGCCTGCAGTACGCGTCTAAAAAGCCAAGAGACCCAGTACTTC. Its translation: CACSTRLKSQETQYF.

This clonotype was detected a few times. The chain joins TRBV12-3 or TRBV12-4 to TRBJ2-5; 11 positions agree with TRBD2. V was clipped by 5 bases and J by 11 bases; unmatched bases: 19. The length of the CDR3 is 17 residues. This CDR3 reads CASSPMQLAGVSNEQYF. The CDR3 DNA follows: TGTGCCAGCAGTCCCATGCAACTAGCGGGAGTTAGCAATGAGCAGTACTTC.

Concerning this clonotype itself: A much bigger clone sits one base away, suggesting this may be a read error. This chain links TRBV6-5 with TRBJ2-5; D ambiguous. Germline V lookup: CDR1 MNHEY, CDR2 SVGAGI. The CDR3 is 13 residues long. CDR3 nucleotides: TGTGCCGGCAGTTCCCCAGTACAAGAGACCCAGTACTTC. This gives the protein CAGSSPVQETQYF.

This clonotype is a singleton in its sample. The gene calls are TRBV12-3 or TRBV12-4 and TRBJ2-1; TRBD2 matches at 11 bases. Trimming cost V 3 bases and J 0 bases; bases outside gene matches: 10. The CDR3 covers 19 residues. The CDR3 DNA reads TGTGCCAGCAGTTTGGTTCTAGCGGGGGGCTTGAGCTCCTACAATGAGCAGTTCTTC. Encoded protein: CASSLVLAGGLSSYNEQFF.

The chain is built from TRBV20-1 and TRBJ1-3; D gene uncertain. V was clipped by 3 bases and J by 3 bases, with 9 bases between them. CDR1 is DFQATT and CDR2 is SNEGSKA in the germline V gene (reference sequence). This CDR3 has 13 amino acids. The DNA for the CDR3 is TGCAGTGCTAGCGGGGTGGGTGGAAACACCATATATTTT. Protein sequence: CSASGVGGNTIYF.

This clonotype was recorded at least ten times. J is TRBJ2-7 and V is TRBV6-1, with D tentatively TRBD1 or TRBD2 (6 bases each). The V and J ends lost 5 bases and 2 bases respectively, with 28 bases between them. The germline V gene encodes CDR1 MNHNS and CDR2 SASEGT. The CDR3 length is 19 residues. The CDR3 sequence: CASSSYGDWTDLLAYEQYF. The CDR3, as DNA: TGTGCCAGCAGTAGTTACGGGGACTGGACAGACCTCCTTGCCTACGAGCAGTACTTC.

On this clonotype: A much larger clone differs from this one at a single base, so this may be a read error. This chain links TRBV20-1 with TRBJ2-3, with D perhaps given as TRBD1 or TRBD2 (5 bases each). This CDR3 is built from 13 residues. The V end was cut by 5 bases, the J end by 2 bases, with 11 bases between. Germline assignment: CDR1 DFQATT and CDR2 SNEGSKA (reference sequence). The CDR3 DNA sequence: TGCAGTGCTGGGGACCCTCCCACAGATACGCAGTATTTT. It is translated as CSAGDPPTDTQYF.

This clonotype appeared a few times. This chain joins TRBV7-9 and TRBJ1-2; D ambiguous. This CDR3 is 15 amino acids long. V lost 1 base, J lost 3 bases, and 12 bases lay in between. CDR1 is SEHNR and CDR2 is FQNEAQ in the germline V gene (reference sequence). CDR3 sequence (DNA): TGTGCCAGCAGCTTAGAAACGCCGTCGTACTATGGCTACACCTTC. This sequence encodes CASSLETPSYYGYTF.

This clonotype occurred many times. The rearrangement links TRBV11-2 to TRBJ2-5, with D perhaps matching TRBD1 or TRBD2 (6 bases each). Between the trimmed V and J ends, which lost 5 bases and 6 bases, there was a span of 19 bases. The CDR3 extends over 15 amino acids. Germline CDR1 reads SGHAT; CDR2 reads FQNNGV. CDR3 nucleotide sequence: TGTGCCAGCAGCCTACAGCGAGGGGGGCGTAAGACCCAGTACTTC. Encoded protein: CASSLQRGGRKTQYF.

This clonotype was found a few times. A much bigger clone sits one base away, suggesting this may be a read error. V is TRBV29-1 and J is TRBJ2-1; D is possibly TRBD2 (5 bases). The germline V gene has CDR1 SQVTM and CDR2 ANQGSEA. V was shortened by 4 bases and J by 6 bases, with 10 bases between the two germline ends. The length of the CDR3 is 12 residues. The CDR3 sequence is CSVVEGVNEQFF. The CDR3 DNA follows: TGCAGCGTTGTCGAGGGCGTCAATGAGCAGTTCTTC.

The V and J genes are TRBV6-5 and TRBJ2-6, with D possibly called TRBD1 or TRBD2 (5 bases each). Trimming stripped 9 bases from V and 2 bases from J, with 14 bases between. The CDR3 is made up of 15 amino acids. CDR1 is MNHEY and CDR2 is SVGAGI in the germline V gene. CDR3 coding DNA: TGTGCCAGTCGCCCTGAGGGGACTGGGGCCAACGTCCTGACTTTC. This encodes CASRPEGTGANVLTF.

This clonotype was observed a handful of times. This rearrangement joins TRBV9 to TRBJ1-2; a weak D match, TRBD1 (6 bases). V lost 3 bases and J lost 5, with 11 bases in between. The CDR3 spans 13 residues. Germline CDR1 is SGDLS and CDR2 is YYNGEE. In DNA, the CDR3 is TGTGCCAGCAGCGAACTCCAGGGGTATGGCTACACCTTC. It is translated as CASSELQGYGYTF.

The chain combines TRBV5-1 with TRBJ1-1, with D uncertain. The germline V gene has CDR1 SGHRS and CDR2 YFSETQ. The CDR3 is 15 residues long. Trimming took off 2 bases at V and 1 base at J, with 12 bases between the two ends. Here the CDR3 reads CASSFVTTGNTEAFF. The CDR3 coding sequence is TGCGCCAGCAGCTTCGTAACCACCGGGAACACTGAAGCTTTCTTT.

This clonotype occurred a few times. A much larger clone differs by one base, so this may be a read error. The chain has TRBV5-1 and TRBJ2-6, with D perhaps TRBD1 (6 bases). CDR3 length equals 17 residues. Germline V CDR1 and CDR2: SGHRS, YFSETQ. CDR3 sequence reads: CASSWTGQLSGANFLTF. Written as DNA, the CDR3 is TGCGCCAGCAGCTGGACTGGACAGCTCTCTGGGGCCAACTTCCTGACTTTC.

For this clonotype: Possible read error: a much larger clone is one base away. The genes are TRBV30 and TRBJ2-1; 8 nucleotides match TRBD2. Trimming removed 3 bases from V and 13 bases from J; junction bases left unmatched: 8. CDR3 length: 12 amino acids. In germline, CDR1 is GTSNPN, CDR2 SVGIG (reference sequence). The chain's CDR3 is CAWSGGAQTQFF. The CDR3 DNA reads TGTGCCTGGAGCGGGGGGGCACAGACCCAGTTCTTC.

This clonotype came up many times. The chain recombines TRBV28 with TRBJ1-1, with D unresolved. V shed 6 bases and J shed 0 bases, with 14 bases lying between them. Germline CDR1 is MDHEN and CDR2 is SYDVKM. The CDR3 contains 15 residues. The CDR3 bases are TGTGCCAGCAGCCTCGGTTCTTTGGTGAACACTGAAGCTTTCTTT. Translation gives CASSLGSLVNTEAFF.

This chain joins TRBV12-3 or TRBV12-4 and TRBJ1-5; 8 bases are shared with TRBD1. V lost 4 bases and J lost 2; bases outside the gene matches: 4. CDR3 length: 15 residues. As DNA, the CDR3 is TGTGCCAGCAGTTCGACAGGGGTGGGCAATCAGCCCCAGCATTTT. As protein: CASSSTGVGNQPQHF.

The genes are TRBV6-2 or TRBV6-3 and TRBJ2-3, with 9 bases aligning to TRBD1. V dropped 6 bases and J dropped 1; count of bases not matched to a gene: 5. The CDR3 consists of 15 residues. Germline V gene lookup returns CDR1 MNHEY and CDR2 SVGEGT. CDR3 DNA: TGTGCCAGCAGAGGACAGGGGACGGGCACAGATACGCAGTATTTT. Amino acids: CASRGQGTGTDTQYF.

The rearrangement links TRBV27 to TRBJ2-6; 7 bases map to TRBD1. The CDR3 sequence is 15 residues long. CDR1 MNHEY and CDR2 SMNVEV come from the germline V gene (reference sequence). J was trimmed by 0 bases and V by 7 bases; bases with no gene match: 3. The CDR3 nucleotides read TGTGCCAGCACGACAGGGCCCTCTGGGGCCAACGTCCTGACTTTC. Translated: CASTTGPSGANVLTF.

The table lists this clonotype with many counts. The chain is built from TRBV4-2 and TRBJ1-4; 8 bases match TRBD1. Per the germline V gene, CDR1 is LGHNA and CDR2 is YNFKEQ. V lost 4 bases to trimming and J lost 4 bases; unmatched junction nucleotides: 5. This CDR3 has 15 residues. The DNA of the CDR3 is TGTGCCAGCAGCCGGGAACAGGGGGGTAATGAAAAACTGTTTTTT. The encoded protein is CASSREQGGNEKLFF.

This clonotype was detected a few times. The chain carries TRBV10-1 and TRBJ2-2; no clear D gene. The CDR3 sequence is 14 residues long. V gave up 5 bases and J gave up 2 bases, with 9 bases separating them. CDR1 WNHNN and CDR2 SYGVQD come from the germline V gene (reference sequence). The CDR3 DNA reads TGCGCCAGCAGTACGCAGCGAAACACCGGGGAGCTGTTTTTT. Protein: CASSTQRNTGELFF.

Turning to this clonotype: The junction does not match germline at one end; this may be a read error. The V gene is TRBV29-1, the J gene TRBJ1-2, with 12 bases lining up with TRBD1. The CDR3 is made up of 15 amino acids. Germline assignment: CDR1 SQVTM and CDR2 ANQGSEA. The CDR3 DNA reads TGCAGCGTTCCGGGACAGGGGGCCTACGGGTATGGCTGCACCTTC. Protein product: CSVPGQGAYGYGCTF.

In this sample, this clonotype turned up many times. This chain uses TRBV6-6 with TRBJ1-2, with 9 positions matching TRBD1. After removal of 6 bases from V and 2 bases from J, the junction contained 13 bases not matched to a gene. The germline V gene has CDR1 MNHNY and CDR2 SVGAGI (reference sequence). This CDR3 is built from 17 residues. The CDR3 sequence: CASRQGQGGGVNYGYTF. The CDR3 nucleotides are TGTGCCAGCAGACAGGGACAGGGAGGGGGGGTAAACTATGGCTACACCTTC.

Only a few counts were recorded for this clonotype. The chain uses TRBV4-2 and TRBJ2-1; no firm D call. Per the germline V gene, CDR1 is LGHNA and CDR2 is YNFKEQ. V lost 0 bases and J 0 bases, leaving 18 bases between the germline ends. CDR3 length equals 19 residues. CDR3 sequence reads: CASSQDLGFLISSYNEQFF. DNA for the CDR3: TGTGCCAGCAGCCAAGATCTGGGTTTTCTTATCAGCTCCTACAATGAGCAGTTCTTC.

Concerning this clonotype: Just one base apart from a much larger clone, this may be a read error. The V gene is TRBV2, the J gene TRBJ2-5; D gene ambiguous. The CDR3 is made up of 14 amino acids. CDR1 and CDR2 (germline): SNHLY, FYNNEI. Trimming removed 5 bases at V and 3 bases at J, with 13 bases between. CDR3: CASSPHTQKETQYF. The CDR3 coding sequence is TGTGCCAGCAGTCCCCACACGCAGAAAGAGACCCAGTACTTC.